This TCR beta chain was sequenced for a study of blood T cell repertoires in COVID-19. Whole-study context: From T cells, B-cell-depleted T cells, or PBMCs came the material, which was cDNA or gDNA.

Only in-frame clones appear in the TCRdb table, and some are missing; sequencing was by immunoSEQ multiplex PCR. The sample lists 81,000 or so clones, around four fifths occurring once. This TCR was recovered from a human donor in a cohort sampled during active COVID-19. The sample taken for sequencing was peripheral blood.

The CDR3 region has the DNA TGTGCCTTGGGGACAGGGTCTAGCTCCTACGAGCAGTACTTC. Its translation is CALGTGSSSYEQYF. V and J are TRBV30 and TRBJ2-7; 9 bases fit TRBD1. In germline, CDR1 is GTSNPN, CDR2 SVGIG (reference sequence). The V gene end was trimmed by 7 bases and the J gene end by 0 bases; junction bases not matched to a gene: 7. CDR3 length: 14 residues.